This TCR beta chain was sequenced in a study of T cells after yellow fever vaccination. Broader study findings: Though it reached lower strength, the secondary response hit its peak faster, day 5 versus 15. Booster sampling recovered most clones from primary vaccination (about 97% CD4, 88% CD8).

TCR cDNA, made by 5'RACE template switching, carried an added universal primer site and UMIs. TCRdb analysed the 5' RACE reads with MiXCR anew, one entry per CDR3 protein. Among around 360,000 distinct CDR3 sequences listed, around 10% were seen once. This clonotype was seen a handful of times. Its antigen is still unknown. The sequence derives from a man aged 18 to 30 who received the YFV17D yellow fever vaccine. Sequenced here: PBMCs, sampled on the day of the first yellow fever vaccination.

The CDR3 DNA reads as TGTGCCAGCAGCGCCAGAGACAAGAGGAGTCAGCCCCAGCATTTT. Translating it yields CASSARDKRSQPQHF. V gene TRBV12-3 or TRBV12-4 combines with J gene TRBJ1-5; D not certain. V was cut by 6 bases and J by 6 bases, with 18 bases left in between. The CDR3 sequence is 15 residues long.